The 3 T cell receptor beta chains below come from one sample, sequenced in a study of T cell responses to AZD1222 COVID-19 vaccine. Method: immunoSEQ multiplex PCR; TCRdb's copy keeps in-frame clones and lacks some. The table lists 54,000 or so clones, about 90% of them singletons. Sequenced material: peripheral blood, taken on day 0 of AZD1222 vaccination. All receptors derive from an adult in good health.

This rearrangement joins TRBV19 to TRBJ2-2, with D tentatively TRBD2 (5 bases). The CDR3 sequence is 14 residues long. Germline values: CDR1 LNHDA, CDR2 SQIVND (reference sequence). V was trimmed by 7 bases and J by 0 bases, leaving 9 bases between them. The CDR3 nucleotides read TGTGCCAGTAAGTCGGGAACGAACACCGGGGAGCTGTTTTTT. This codes for CASKSGTNTGELFF.

This chain connects TRBV16 to TRBJ2-2; D gene uncertain. There are 16 residues in the CDR3. Between the trimmed V and J ends, which lost 0 bases and 0 bases, there was a span of 8 bases. Germline V CDR1 and CDR2: KGHSY, FQNENV. The CDR3: CASSQSSQANTGELFF. The CDR3 DNA is TGTGCCAGCAGCCAATCGAGCCAAGCGAACACCGGGGAGCTGTTTTTT.

The chain links TRBV6-5 to TRBJ2-7, with TRBD1 as a possible D gene (6 bases). Germline V gene lookup returns CDR1 MNHEY and CDR2 SVGAGI. This CDR3 is 15 amino acids long. Trimming took 5 bases from V and 3 from J, leaving 17 bases between them. The DNA of the CDR3 is TGTGCCAGCAGTACAAACCAGGGGTCTCACTACGAGCAGTACTTC. Translated: CASSTNQGSHYEQYF.